The T cell receptor (beta chain) described here comes from a study of blood T cell repertoires in COVID-19. The repertoire was sequenced with immunoSEQ multiplex PCR; TCRdb's copy has only in-frame clones and lacks some. Altogether approximately 200,000 clones are present, approximately 90% being singletons, with the ten largest covering 1.2%. The germline V gene encodes CDR1 SGHTA and CDR2 FQGNSA. The V end was cut by 6 bases, the J end by 3 bases, with 12 bases between. The CDR3 consists of 14 residues. This sequence joins TRBV7-2 and TRBJ1-5, with D possibly TRBD1 on 6 matching bases. The specimen was PBMCs or T cells enriched from blood (not recorded which). This sequence was found in a man aged 25-45 years who had recovered from COVID-19. CDR3 residues: CASSPGQPNQPQHF. DNA of the CDR3: TGTGCCAGCAGTCCAGGACAGCCCAATCAGCCCCAGCATTTT.